The rows below give T cell receptor beta chains drawn from one sample of a study of blood T cell repertoires in COVID-19. Here immunoSEQ multiplex PCR was the method, and the copy in TCRdb shows in-frame clones only, minus some. Among about 84,000 clones listed, 80% to 90% were seen once. The specimen sequenced was peripheral blood. These receptors were collected from a woman aged 80 or over with acute or convalescent COVID-19. Both conserved end residues are part of each CDR3. A D gene is named only where the DNA matches it firmly. Clone size, where shown, is once, few, many, or a class for clones that have expanded.

V gene: TRBV6-5
J gene: TRBJ1-3
clone size: -
D gene: TRBD1
CDR3 DNA: TGTGCCAGCAGCCTTCGGGACAGCTCTGGAAACACCATATATTTT
CDR3 protein: CASSLRDSSGNTIYF

V gene: TRBV12-3/TRBV12-4
J gene: TRBJ1-2
clone size: few
D gene: -
CDR3 DNA: TGTGCCAGCAGTACGGGGGTGGGCTATGGCTACACCTTC
CDR3 protein: CASSTGVGYGYTF

V gene: TRBV10-2
J gene: TRBJ1-6
clone size: -
D gene: TRBD1
CDR3 DNA: TGCGCCAGCAGCGACAGGGCTCAGAAACCATTTAATTCACCCCTCCACTTT
CDR3 protein: CASSDRAQKPFNSPLHF

V gene: TRBV19
J gene: TRBJ1-1
clone size: -
D gene: TRBD1
CDR3 DNA: TGTGCCAGTAGTGCCGGGGACAGGGCCACTGAAGCTTTCTTT
CDR3 protein: CASSAGDRATEAFF

V gene: TRBV28
J gene: TRBJ1-2
clone size: -
D gene: -
CDR3 DNA: TGTGCCAGCAGTTTATCGGGGGGCTCGGACTATGGCTACACCTTC
CDR3 protein: CASSLSGGSDYGYTF

V gene: TRBV2
J gene: TRBJ2-1
clone size: -
D gene: TRBD2
CDR3 DNA: TGTGCCAGCAAGATGGACGGGGGGGCTAATGAGCAGTTCTTC
CDR3 protein: CASKMDGGANEQFF

V gene: TRBV5-6
J gene: TRBJ1-5
clone size: few
D gene: TRBD1
CDR3 DNA: TGTGCCAGCAGCTCCCGGGACAGGGGGCTTAATCAGCCCCAGCATTTT
CDR3 protein: CASSSRDRGLNQPQHF

V gene: TRBV28
J gene: TRBJ1-5
clone size: once
D gene: -
CDR3 DNA: TGTGCCAGCAGTGTCCTTATCACGCGCCAGCATTTT
CDR3 protein: CASSVLITRQHF

V gene: TRBV7-8
J gene: TRBJ1-2
clone size: -
D gene: TRBD1
CDR3 DNA: TGTGCCAGCAGTCATACAGGGGCGACTAACTATGGCTACACCTTC
CDR3 protein: CASSHTGATNYGYTF

V gene: TRBV10-2
J gene: TRBJ1-2
clone size: once
D gene: -
CDR3 DNA: TGCGCCAGCAGTGAGTCGGTAGTATATGATGGCTACACCTTC
CDR3 protein: CASSESVVYDGYTF

V gene: TRBV2
J gene: TRBJ2-7
clone size: -
D gene: TRBD2
CDR3 DNA: TGTGCCACCTGGACTAGCGGGGCCTACGAGCAGTACTTC
CDR3 protein: CATWTSGAYEQYF

V gene: TRBV2
J gene: TRBJ2-2
clone size: -
D gene: TRBD1
CDR3 DNA: TGTGCCAGCAGTGGGACAGGGAACACCGGGGAGCTGTTTTTT
CDR3 protein: CASSGTGNTGELFF

V gene: TRBV2
J gene: TRBJ1-1
clone size: -
D gene: -
CDR3 DNA: TGTGCCAGCAGCAGAAGAGGAGTGAACACTGAAGCTTTCTTT
CDR3 protein: CASSRRGVNTEAFF

V gene: TRBV4-3
J gene: TRBJ1-4
clone size: -
D gene: TRBD1
CDR3 DNA: TGCGCCAGCAGCCCAGGACAGGGTGGCCCCAATGAAAAACTGTTTTTT
CDR3 protein: CASSPGQGGPNEKLFF

V gene: TRBV27
J gene: TRBJ2-2
clone size: -
D gene: -
CDR3 DNA: TGTGCCAGCAGTTTAAACAGGGTGACCGGGGAGCTGTTTTTT
CDR3 protein: CASSLNRVTGELFF

V gene: TRBV7-3
J gene: TRBJ2-7
clone size: -
D gene: -
CDR3 DNA: TGTGCCAGCAGCCCTCTTACCCGGGACTACGAGCAGTACTTC
CDR3 protein: CASSPLTRDYEQYF

V gene: TRBV11-2
J gene: TRBJ2-7
clone size: -
D gene: TRBD2
CDR3 DNA: TGTGCCAGCAGCTCTACGGGAGGGCGGACCTACGAGCAGTACTTC
CDR3 protein: CASSSTGGRTYEQYF

V gene: TRBV29-1
J gene: TRBJ1-1
clone size: -
D gene: -
CDR3 DNA: TGCAGCGTCGGAACAGGGAACACTGAAGCTTTCTTT
CDR3 protein: CSVGTGNTEAFF

V gene: TRBV7-9
J gene: TRBJ1-4
clone size: few
D gene: -
CDR3 DNA: TGTGCCAGCAGCCTTAGCAGGGGACATGAAAAACTGTTTTTT
CDR3 protein: CASSLSRGHEKLFF

V gene: TRBV11-3
J gene: TRBJ1-1
clone size: -
D gene: TRBD1
CDR3 DNA: TGTGCCAGCAGCCTGTGGGACAGGGGGGTCATGAACACTGAAGCTTTCTTT
CDR3 protein: CASSLWDRGVMNTEAFF

V gene: TRBV7-3
J gene: TRBJ1-6
clone size: -
D gene: -
CDR3 DNA: TGTGCCAGCAGCTCTCAGGGAAATTCACCCCTCCACTTT
CDR3 protein: CASSSQGNSPLHF

V gene: TRBV9
J gene: TRBJ2-1
clone size: -
D gene: TRBD2
CDR3 DNA: TGTGCCAGCAGCGTAGGCCCCGAGACTAGCGGGGGGAAGGGCTCCTACAATGAGCAGTTCTTC
CDR3 protein: CASSVGPETSGGKGSYNEQFF

V gene: TRBV9
J gene: TRBJ2-7
clone size: -
D gene: -
CDR3 DNA: TGTGCCAGCAGCGTAGATAGTCAGCCCCGGGGCTCCTACGAGCAGTACTTC
CDR3 protein: CASSVDSQPRGSYEQYF